This T cell receptor beta chain was observed in a study of T cell responses to AZD1222 COVID-19 vaccine. Background on the study: Pooled in the analysis were second doses at about 4 or about 12 weeks.

The count of this clone is one. The antigen is not known. Clones were read by immunoSEQ multiplex PCR, and TCRdb kept only the in-frame ones, dropping some. The sample lists 130,000 or so clones; 89% were seen once. Points from the study as a whole: After two AZD1222 doses, spike-specific TCR breadth and depth rose versus day 0. A mostly white British donor set with more females was recruited, and clonal diversity was possibly underestimated. CD4 TCRs linked to vaccination spanned spike, dominating at 160-218 and 743-854.

This CDR3 has 15 amino acids. The V and J ends lost 6 bases and 9 bases, in that order; junction bases with no gene match: 12. CDR1 MNHEY and CDR2 SVGAGI come from the germline V gene. The source is an adult in good health. The sequencing here drew on peripheral blood, taken on day 0 of AZD1222 vaccination. The chain uses TRBV6-5 and TRBJ2-1, with TRBD1 matching 9 bases. The CDR3 coding sequence is TGTGCCAGCAGCCGGTGGGGACAGGGAAGTGGTGAGCAGTTCTTC. This translates into CASSRWGQGSGEQFF.